Listed here is a single T cell receptor (beta chain). Generated by immunoSEQ multiplex PCR, the TCRdb table keeps only in-frame clones and is missing some. Here the sample spans roughly 76,000 clones, 85% to 95% being singletons. The entry originates in a study of technical replicates of blood from a handful of donors. The CDR3 covers 14 residues. With V trimmed by 6 bases and J by 5 bases, 9 bases remained unmatched. The germline CDR1 and CDR2 sequences are ENHRY and SYGVKD. The receptor was isolated from a human donor in good health. The chain uses TRBV10-3 and TRBJ1-1, with 7 nucleotides matching TRBD1. The specimen sequenced was T cells isolated from PBMCs. The CDR3 DNA sequence: TGTGCCATCAGGACCTCAGGGGGTGGAACTGAAGCTTTCTTT. It specifies CAIRTSGGGTEAFF.